A single sample is the source of the 30 T cell receptor beta chains below, sequenced in a study of T cell responses to AZD1222 COVID-19 vaccine. Sequencing used immunoSEQ multiplex PCR; TCRdb keeps in-frame clones, though not all of them. The data contain more than 70,000 clones, around 93% of them singletons. Sample: peripheral blood, taken 28 days after the second AZD1222 dose. The receptors were sampled from an adult who received the AZD1222 COVID-19 vaccine.

This chain links TRBV7-2 with TRBJ1-2; D not certain. The CDR3 extends over 14 amino acids. V gave up 4 bases and J gave up 8 bases, with 17 bases separating them. Germline loops: CDR1 SGHTA, CDR2 FQGNSA. As DNA, the CDR3 is TGTGCCAGCAGCTACTCTGACGGGATCTTGGGCTACACCTTC. Amino acids: CASSYSDGILGYTF. Full variable domain (remainder filled in from reference TRBV7-2 and TRBJ1-2): GAGVSQSPSNKVTEKGKDVELRCDPISGHTALYWYRQSLGQGLEFLIYFQGNSAPDKSGLPSDRFSAERTGGSVSTLTIQRTQQEDSAVYLCASSYSDGILGYTFGSGTRLTVV.

The chain employs TRBV25-1 and TRBJ2-1, with D hard to call. The CDR3 loop spans 15 amino acids. Germline CDR1 MGHDK, CDR2 SYGVNS. The ends were cut back, 2 bases at V and 8 bases at J, with 16 bases in the middle. In nucleotides, the CDR3 is TGTGCCAGCAGTGAACGGCGGTCCGCTTTGGATGAGCAGTTCTTC. Protein sequence: CASSERRSALDEQFF.

This chain links TRBV5-6 with TRBJ2-5; no firm D call. V gave up 5 bases and J gave up 2 bases, with 4 bases separating them. Germline assignment: CDR1 SGHDT and CDR2 YYEEEE. The CDR3 is 11 residues long. CDR3 sequence reads: CASSIQETQYF. The CDR3 DNA follows: TGTGCCAGCAGTATTCAAGAGACCCAGTACTTC.

The chain carries TRBV19 and TRBJ1-5; D is unclear. Looked up from germline, CDR1 is LNHDA and CDR2 is SQIVND (reference sequence). Trimming stripped 2 bases from V and 0 bases from J, with 11 bases between. This CDR3 has 16 residues. In nucleotides, the CDR3 is TGTGCCAGTAGTATATTTCGAGGTCATAGCAATCAGCCCCAGCATTTT. Translated, it gives CASSIFRGHSNQPQHF.

The J gene is TRBJ2-7, the V gene TRBV13; 8 bases are a match to TRBD1. V dropped 5 bases and J dropped 1; count of bases not matched to a gene: 4. CDR1 PRHDT and CDR2 FYEKMQ come from the germline V gene (reference sequence). This CDR3 has 14 residues. The CDR3 spells CASSPDRVSYEQYF. Written as DNA, the CDR3 is TGTGCCAGCAGCCCGGACAGGGTTTCCTACGAGCAGTACTTC.

The chain joins TRBV24-1 to TRBJ2-5; TRBD2 matches 11 bases. This CDR3 is built from 17 residues. Germline values: CDR1 KGHDR, CDR2 SFDVKD. The V segment lost 4 bases and the J segment 2 bases; nucleotides outside the gene matches: 8. DNA of the CDR3: TGTGCCACCAGTGACCCGGGACTAGCGGCTGTTCAAGAGACCCAGTACTTC. Translation gives CATSDPGLAAVQETQYF.

This chain links TRBV11-2 with TRBJ1-1; D is ambiguous. Trimming shortened V by 1 base and J by 1 base, and 4 bases separated the two germline ends. Germline CDR1 SGHAT, CDR2 FQNNGV. The CDR3 consists of 13 residues. CDR3: CASSLGWNTEAFF. Here the CDR3 DNA reads TGTGCCAGCAGCTTAGGCTGGAACACTGAAGCTTTCTTT.

This clone has only one observation. The chain's CDR3 is CASSLDVGLAGVETQYF. CDR3 nucleotide sequence: TGCGCCAGCAGCTTGGACGTCGGACTAGCGGGAGTGGAGACCCAGTACTTC. The chain couples TRBV5-1 to TRBJ2-5; TRBD2 matches 13 bases. Unmatched junction bases numbered 7, after V lost 0 bases and J lost 5 bases. There are 17 residues in the CDR3. The V gene's germline CDR1 is SGHRS and CDR2 YFSETQ.

J is TRBJ2-5 and V is TRBV5-1, with TRBD1 identical over 7 bases. The CDR3 extends over 13 amino acids. Germline loops: CDR1 SGHRS, CDR2 YFSETQ. V shed 7 bases, J shed 2 bases, and the junction held 5 bases outside the gene matches. This CDR3 reads CASRPGQQETQYF. The CDR3 DNA reads as TGCGCCAGCCGCCCGGGACAGCAAGAGACCCAGTACTTC.

CDR3 nucleotides: TGTGCCTGGAGTGTAGAGGGGGACACTAGCTTTCGTGAGCAGTTCTTC. This encodes CAWSVEGDTSFREQFF. The genes are TRBV30 and TRBJ2-1, with D tentatively TRBD1 or TRBD2 (6 bases each). The CDR3 runs 16 residues. Per the germline V gene, CDR1 is GTSNPN and CDR2 is SVGIG (reference sequence). V gave up 0 bases and J gave up 9 bases, with 21 bases separating them.

The chain recombines TRBV7-2 with TRBJ2-3; D is ambiguous. The V end was cut by 2 bases, the J end by 0 bases, with 3 bases between. The germline gives CDR1 SGHTA, CDR2 FQGNSA. CDR3 length: 13 amino acids. In nucleotides, the CDR3 is TGTGCCAGCAGCTTAATGAGCACAGATACGCAGTATTTT. Protein sequence: CASSLMSTDTQYF.

V gene TRBV28 combines with J gene TRBJ1-5; D is unresolved. Germline loops: CDR1 MDHEN, CDR2 SYDVKM. Trimming removed 5 bases at V and 2 bases at J, with 10 bases between. This CDR3 comprises 14 residues. The CDR3 reads CASSPGSGNQPQHF. In nucleotides, the CDR3 is TGTGCCAGCAGTCCGGGGAGTGGCAATCAGCCCCAGCATTTT. Supplemented by reference TRBV28 and TRBJ1-5, the full variable domain reads DVKVTQSSRYLVKRTGEKVFLECVQDMDHENMFWYRQDPGLGLRLIYFSYDVKMKEKGDIPEGYSVSREKKERFSLILESASTNQTSMYLCASSPGSGNQPQHFGDGTRLSIL.

The V and J genes are TRBV4-1 and TRBJ2-3; D is uncertain. The CDR3 is made up of 12 amino acids. With 1 base removed from V and 6 bases from J, the gap between germline ends came to 5 bases. Looked up from germline, CDR1 is MGHRA and CDR2 is YSYEKL. The CDR3 loop is CASSQGEDTQYF. CDR3 nucleotide sequence: TGCGCCAGCAGCCAAGGAGAGGATACGCAGTATTTT.

The genes are TRBV5-6 and TRBJ1-2; D is possibly TRBD1 (5 bases). Per the germline V gene, CDR1 is SGHDT and CDR2 is YYEEEE. CDR3 length: 13 amino acids. Trimming shortened V by 5 bases and J by 6 bases, and 14 bases separated the two germline ends. The CDR3 DNA sequence: TGTGCCAGCAGAAACGACACCAGGGATGGCTACACCTTC. It specifies CASRNDTRDGYTF.

V and J are TRBV9 and TRBJ2-3; tentatively, D is TRBD2 (6 bases). CDR3 size: 15 residues. V dropped 2 bases and J dropped 2 bases, with 12 bases sitting between them. Germline V gene sequence: CDR1 SGDLS, CDR2 YYNGEE. As DNA, the CDR3 is TGTGCCAGCAGCGTGGGACTCGAGCTCACAGATACGCAGTATTTT. This gives the protein CASSVGLELTDTQYF.

The chain joins TRBV20-1 to TRBJ1-1; no firm D call. Germline V gene sequence: CDR1 DFQATT, CDR2 SNEGSKA (reference sequence). CDR3 length equals 11 residues. Trimming cost V 3 bases and J 3 bases, with 5 bases left between them. The CDR3 coding sequence is TGCAGTGCTAGCCGGGACACTGAAGCTTTCTTT. The encoded protein is CSASRDTEAFF.

The chain carries TRBV29-1 and TRBJ2-5, with a tentative D call TRBD2 (6 bases). The CDR3 is 15 amino acids. Looked up from germline, CDR1 is SQVTM and CDR2 is ANQGSEA. The V end was cut by 0 bases, the J end by 1 base, with 12 bases between. The DNA for the CDR3 is TGCAGCGTTGAAGATTTGGGGGAGGCCCAAGAGACCCAGTACTTC. This encodes CSVEDLGEAQETQYF.

The gene calls are TRBV7-2 and TRBJ1-2, with TRBD1 identical over 7 bases. This CDR3 is 13 amino acids long. Germline V lookup: CDR1 SGHTA, CDR2 FQGNSA. With 5 bases clipped from V and 3 bases from J, the junction kept 3 bases outside the gene matches. The CDR3 here is CASSLGQDYGYTF. For the CDR3, the DNA is TGTGCCAGCAGCCTCGGACAGGACTATGGCTACACCTTC.

In DNA, the CDR3 is TGTGCCAGCTCACTGGGACAGGGGATGGGGCAGCCCCAGCATTTT. Encoded protein: CASSLGQGMGQPQHF. This chain links TRBV18 with TRBJ1-5; TRBD1 aligns across 10 bases. This CDR3 region has 15 residues. The germline V gene encodes CDR1 KGHSH and CDR2 LQKENI. The V gene end was trimmed by 4 bases and the J gene end by 7 bases; junction bases not matched to a gene: 7.

This chain links TRBV7-9 with TRBJ2-4; 7 bases are shared with TRBD1. The CDR3 loop spans 14 amino acids. V shed 5 bases and J 3 bases; nucleotides not matched to a gene: 4. The germline gives CDR1 SEHNR, CDR2 FQNEAQ (reference sequence). CDR3 bases: TGTGCCAGCAGCCCCCGACAGGGCAAAAACATTCAGTACTTC. Residues: CASSPRQGKNIQYF.

In its sample, this clone was seen once. V usage is TRBV19 and J usage is TRBJ2-1, with 9 nucleotides matching TRBD2. The CDR3 has 15 residues. V shed 3 bases and J 5 bases; nucleotides not matched to a gene: 5. CDR1 is LNHDA, CDR2 SQIVND, per germline (reference sequence). The CDR3 loop reads CASSIYAGGDNEQFF. CDR3 in DNA: TGTGCCAGTAGTATCTATGCGGGAGGGGACAATGAGCAGTTCTTC.

CDR3 in amino acids: CASSPARAFF. The CDR3 DNA reads TGTGCCAGCAGCCCCGCACGGGCTTTCTTT. V and J are TRBV5-5 and TRBJ1-1; D ambiguous. Germline V CDR1 and CDR2: SGHKS, YYEKEE (reference sequence). With 4 bases removed from V and 11 bases from J, the gap between germline ends came to 9 bases. This CDR3 has 10 residues.

V usage is TRBV4-1 and J usage is TRBJ1-5, with a possible D match to TRBD1 (6 bases). Germline V gives CDR1 MGHRA, CDR2 YSYEKL. This CDR3 contains 19 residues. V was trimmed by 0 bases and J by 0 bases, leaving 18 bases between them. CDR3 in amino acids: CASSQERQGTSSSNQPQHF. The CDR3 DNA reads TGCGCCAGCAGCCAAGAGAGGCAGGGGACGAGTTCTAGCAATCAGCCCCAGCATTTT.

The genes are TRBV30 and TRBJ1-6, with D perhaps TRBD1 (6 bases). This CDR3 is built from 12 residues. Germline V gene data show CDR1 as GTSNPN and CDR2 as SVGIG (reference sequence). Trimming took 3 bases from V and 9 from J, leaving 9 bases between them. The CDR3 here is CAWRGGGSPLHF. CDR3 coding DNA: TGTGCCTGGAGGGGAGGGGGTTCACCCCTCCACTTT.

In this sample, this clone turned up once. The genes are TRBV20-1 and TRBJ1-5; D perhaps matches TRBD1 (5 bases). The CDR3 sequence is 14 residues long. With 3 bases removed from V and 6 bases from J, the gap between germline ends came to 15 bases. Germline V CDR1 and CDR2: DFQATT, SNEGSKA (reference sequence). The CDR3 DNA reads TGCAGTGCTAGTCGGGGCGGGGTGGGTCAGCCCCAGCATTTT. It translates to CSASRGGVGQPQHF.

In this sample, this clone turned up once. The J gene is TRBJ2-7, the V gene TRBV6-2 or TRBV6-3, with D unresolved. Germline V gene sequence: CDR1 MNHEY, CDR2 SVGEGT. The length of the CDR3 is 14 residues. V lost 2 bases and J lost 3, with 11 bases in between. CDR3 sequence reads: CASSYDDQLYEQYF. The CDR3 DNA sequence: TGTGCCAGCAGTTACGATGACCAACTCTACGAGCAGTACTTC.

V is TRBV6-4 and J is TRBJ1-2, with 9 nucleotides matching TRBD1. In germline, CDR1 is MRHNA, CDR2 SNTAGT. The CDR3 loop spans 15 amino acids. Trimming cost V 3 bases and J 8 bases; bases outside gene matches: 10. CDR3 protein: CASSEGEDRGSGYTF. For the CDR3, the DNA is TGTGCCAGCAGTGAAGGGGAAGACAGGGGGAGCGGCTACACCTTC.

This clone has only a few counts. V and J are TRBV3-1 (or the pseudogene TRBV3-2) and TRBJ2-2; D remains unclear. The V gene lost 2 bases and the J gene lost 1 base, with 8 bases spanning the gap. The germline V gene encodes CDR1 LGHDT and CDR2 YNNKEL (reference sequence). CDR3 length: 15 amino acids. The CDR3 region has the DNA TGTGCCAGCAGCCAATGGTTAGAGAACACCGGGGAGCTGTTTTTT. Protein: CASSQWLENTGELFF.

This sequence joins TRBV5-4 and TRBJ2-7; D remains unclear. V was cut by 4 bases and J by 7 bases, with 18 bases left in between. Looked up from germline, CDR1 is SGHNT and CDR2 is YYREEE (reference sequence). The CDR3 is 14 amino acids. As DNA, the CDR3 is TGTGCCAGCAGCACAGTGGGCGACTCCCGGGAGCAGTACTTC. This translates into CASSTVGDSREQYF.

This clone is a singleton in its sample. The CDR3 spells CAWLNRGTEAFF. The DNA of the CDR3 is TGTGCCTGGCTCAATCGGGGGACTGAAGCTTTCTTT. This chain connects TRBV30 to TRBJ1-1, with D possibly being TRBD1 (5 bases). This CDR3 has 12 residues. Germline V gene data show CDR1 as GTSNPN and CDR2 as SVGIG (reference sequence). V gave up 5 bases and J gave up 5 bases, with 12 bases separating them.